The present entry profiles one TCR beta chain with its context. The antigen remains unidentified. UMI-labeled TRB cDNA libraries were prepared by 5' RACE. TCRdb reprocessed the 5' RACE reads and keeps a single row for each CDR3 protein, giving no DNA. The sample table includes roughly 140,000 distinct CDR3 sequences. Germline CDR1 reads SGHVS; CDR2 reads FNYEAQ. The CDR3 has 13 residues. This specimen belongs to a study of CXCR3-negative and CXCR3-positive naive CD8 T cells. Study findings and constraints: High diversity, comparable across both naive subsets, contrasted with much lower diversity in memory CD8+ cells. The naive subsets expressed comparable surface CD5, and the authors inferred TCR strength from TRB CDR3 properties. Comparison of naive cells showed more hydrophobic TRB CDR3s in CXCR3-positive than in CXCR3-negative naive cells.

Naive CD8+ T cells showed CD45RO-CCR7+CD27+CD95-. The rearrangement joins TRBV7-6 to TRBJ1-1; the TCRdb D gene call, TRBD1, has no DNA to confirm it. The specimen was naive CXCR3+ CD8+ T cells from blood. The subset: CD45RO-CCR7+CD27+CD95- naive CD8+ T cells expressing CXCR3 (TNR3+). The clonotype originates from a human donor in good health. Some clones in this sample may be carry-over from other donors' samples. The CDR3 sequence: CASSFRGPTEAFF.